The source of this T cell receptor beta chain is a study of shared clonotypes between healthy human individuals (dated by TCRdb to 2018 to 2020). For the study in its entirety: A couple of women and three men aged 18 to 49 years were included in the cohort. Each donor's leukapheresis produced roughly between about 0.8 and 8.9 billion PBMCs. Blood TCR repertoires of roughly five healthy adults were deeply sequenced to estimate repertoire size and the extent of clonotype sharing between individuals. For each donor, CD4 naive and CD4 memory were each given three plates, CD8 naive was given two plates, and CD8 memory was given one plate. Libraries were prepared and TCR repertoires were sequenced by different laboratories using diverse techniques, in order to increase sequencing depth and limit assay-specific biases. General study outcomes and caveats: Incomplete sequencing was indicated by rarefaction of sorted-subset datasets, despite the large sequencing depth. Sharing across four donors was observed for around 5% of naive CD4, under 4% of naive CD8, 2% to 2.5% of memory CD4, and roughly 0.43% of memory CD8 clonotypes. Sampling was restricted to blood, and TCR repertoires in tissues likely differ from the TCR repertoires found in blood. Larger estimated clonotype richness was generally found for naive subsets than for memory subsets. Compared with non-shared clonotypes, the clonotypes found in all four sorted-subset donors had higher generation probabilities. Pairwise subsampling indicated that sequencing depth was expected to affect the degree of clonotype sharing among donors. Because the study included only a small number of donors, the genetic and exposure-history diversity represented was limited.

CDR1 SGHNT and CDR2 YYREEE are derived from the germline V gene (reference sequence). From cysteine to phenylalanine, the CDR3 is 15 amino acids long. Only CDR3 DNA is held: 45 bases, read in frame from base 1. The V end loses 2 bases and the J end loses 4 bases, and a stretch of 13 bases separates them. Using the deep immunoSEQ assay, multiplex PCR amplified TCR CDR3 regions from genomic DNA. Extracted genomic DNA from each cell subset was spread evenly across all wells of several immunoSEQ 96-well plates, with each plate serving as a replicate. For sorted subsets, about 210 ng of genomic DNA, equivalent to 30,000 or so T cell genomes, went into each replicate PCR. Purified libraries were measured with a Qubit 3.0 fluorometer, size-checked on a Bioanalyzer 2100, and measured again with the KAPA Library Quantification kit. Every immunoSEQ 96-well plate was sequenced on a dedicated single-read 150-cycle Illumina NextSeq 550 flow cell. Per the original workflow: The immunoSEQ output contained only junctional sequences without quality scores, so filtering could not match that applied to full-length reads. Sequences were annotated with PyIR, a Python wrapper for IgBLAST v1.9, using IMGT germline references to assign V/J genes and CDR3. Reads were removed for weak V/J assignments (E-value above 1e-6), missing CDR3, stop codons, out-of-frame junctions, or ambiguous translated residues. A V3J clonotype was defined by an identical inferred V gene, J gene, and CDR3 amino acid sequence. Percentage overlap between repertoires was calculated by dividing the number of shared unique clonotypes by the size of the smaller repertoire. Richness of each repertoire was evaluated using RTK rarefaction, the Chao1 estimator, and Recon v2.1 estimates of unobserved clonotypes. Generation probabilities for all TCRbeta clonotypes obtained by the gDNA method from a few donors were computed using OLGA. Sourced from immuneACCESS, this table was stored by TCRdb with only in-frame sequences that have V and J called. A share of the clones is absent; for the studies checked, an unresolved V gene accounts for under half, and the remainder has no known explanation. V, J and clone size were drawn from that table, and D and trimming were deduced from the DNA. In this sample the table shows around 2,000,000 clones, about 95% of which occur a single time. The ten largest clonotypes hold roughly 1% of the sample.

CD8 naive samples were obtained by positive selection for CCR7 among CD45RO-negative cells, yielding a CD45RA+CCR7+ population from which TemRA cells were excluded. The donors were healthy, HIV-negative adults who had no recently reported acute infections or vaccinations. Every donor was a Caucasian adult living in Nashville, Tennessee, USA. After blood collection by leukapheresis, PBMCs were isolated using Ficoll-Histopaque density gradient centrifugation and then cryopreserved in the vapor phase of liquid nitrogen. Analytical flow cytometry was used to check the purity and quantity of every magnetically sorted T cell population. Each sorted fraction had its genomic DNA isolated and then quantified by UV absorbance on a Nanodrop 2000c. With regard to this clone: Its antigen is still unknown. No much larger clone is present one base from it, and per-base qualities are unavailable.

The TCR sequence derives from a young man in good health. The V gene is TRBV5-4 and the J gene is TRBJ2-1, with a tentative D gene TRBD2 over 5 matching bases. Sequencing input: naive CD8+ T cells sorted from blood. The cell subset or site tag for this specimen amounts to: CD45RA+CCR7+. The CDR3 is CASSFFGNGYNEQFF. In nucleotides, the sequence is TGTGCCAGCAGCTTCTTCGGGAACGGATACAATGAGCAGTTCTTC.